This paragraph reports one T cell receptor beta chain. No antigen is known for it. Base qualities are not at hand, and no much larger clone is one base apart. The sample is drawn from a study of OX40 agonist ivuxolimab in advanced cancers. For context, the study as a whole: Ivuxolimab, which targeted the costimulatory receptor OX40 (CD134), was an agonistic, fully human IgG2 monoclonal antibody. Intravenous ivuxolimab was administered to patients every 2 weeks at six dose levels: 0.01, 0.1, 0.3, 1.5, 3 and 10 mg/kg. Of the roughly 54 patients in dose escalation, about 20 had hepatocellular carcinoma, roughly 15 had melanoma, 9 had renal cell carcinoma and 9 had head and neck cancer. In the dose-escalation cohort, around four fifths of patients were male, and the mean age was approximately 60 years with a range of about 20 to 80. Prior anti-PD-1, anti-PD-L1 or anti-CTLA-4 therapy was permitted, and approximately 42% of dose-escalation patients had received checkpoint inhibitors. Partial responses were achieved by three dose-escalation patients, of whom one had hepatocellular carcinoma and two had cutaneous melanoma. The point of sequencing TCRbeta in the periphery was to test whether ivuxolimab changed TCR sequence diversity and drove clonal T-cell expansion. The paper reports the monotherapy dose-escalation portion (N = 52 patients) of the phase I ivuxolimab trial. What the authors observed across the whole study: On average, CD8+ T cells showed more expanded clones than CD4+ T cells after ivuxolimab. In the 0.1-3.0 mg/kg groups, partial responders were among the patients with the lowest normalized peripheral clonal expansion, particularly in CD8+ T cells. Antigen specificity was not determined for the clonally expanded peripheral T cells. Low levels of normalized T-cell clonal expansion were also seen in some patients who did not respond. Clonal expansion of both CD4+ and CD8+ blood T cells was observed from baseline to week 6 at doses 0.1 to 3.0 mg/kg.

Patients with autoimmune disease history or receiving systemic immunosuppression were excluded from the trial. Peripheral blood for TCR sequencing was collected from all dose cohorts at baseline, on cycle 4 day 1, and on cycle 7 day 1. Samples came from an open-label, multicenter, first-in-human phase I dose-escalation trial of ivuxolimab. The trial enrolled adults with locally advanced or metastatic head and neck squamous cell, hepatocellular, melanoma or renal cell carcinoma. Before TCR sequencing, CD4+ T cells and CD8+ T cells from peripheral blood were sorted into separate populations. Genomic DNA was extracted from sorted cells for sequencing of the TCRbeta CDR3 region. The immunoSEQ Assay was used for sequencing of TCRbeta CDR3 regions. TCRdb limited this immuneACCESS table to in-frame rearrangements with V and J called. A share of clones is missing; checked studies link under half to unresolved V genes, and the rest is unexplained. The sample profile shows 60,000 to 65,000 clones; 75% to 90% of them were found once. The ten largest account for 10% to 12% of the sample.

The junction shows trimming of 7 bases on V and 6 bases on J, plus 7 bases between the germline ends. From its cysteine to its phenylalanine, the CDR3 spans 11 amino acids. Here the CDR3 DNA is all that survives: 33 bases in frame from base 1. The chain is assembled from TRBV23-1 and TRBJ2-1; the D gene cannot be named for sure. TRBV23-1 is marked as an open reading frame, function uncertain. The receptor was isolated from an adult with an advanced solid tumor such as melanoma, head and neck, liver or kidney cancer. The sequencing here drew on CD4+ or CD8+ T cells sorted from blood, taken in a trial of the OX40 agonist ivuxolimab. The bases read TGCGCCAGCAACTTATCCAATGAGCAGTTCTTC. Its protein product is CASNLSNEQFF.